The 12 T cell receptor beta chains in this list originate from one sample, sequenced in a study of T cells after yellow fever vaccination. A single record per CDR3 protein comes from TCRdb applying MiXCR to the 5' RACE reads. This sample has over 250,000 distinct CDR3 sequences, with over 4% found just once. The sequences come from PBMCs, collected 5 days after the yellow fever booster vaccination. The receptors originated from a young man who received the YFV17D yellow fever vaccine.

This chain joins TRBV20-1 and TRBJ2-3, with D perhaps matching TRBD1 (5 bases). Germline V gene sequence: CDR1 DFQATT, CDR2 SNEGSKA (reference sequence). The CDR3 totals 10 residues. V was cut by 3 bases and J by 9 bases, with 7 bases left in between. The CDR3 DNA reads as TGCAGTGCTAGTCAGGGCACGCAGTATTTT. Translating gives CSASQGTQYF.

The V and J genes are TRBV4-3 and TRBJ2-7; D is unclear. Between the trimmed V and J ends, which lost 3 bases and 0 bases, there was a span of 12 bases. The CDR3 loop spans 15 amino acids. Germline CDR1 and CDR2: LGHNA and YSLEER. The CDR3 sequence: CASSQRPVPSYEQYF. The DNA for the CDR3 is TGCGCCAGCAGCCAGCGGCCAGTTCCCTCCTACGAGCAGTACTTC.

Here the CDR3 DNA reads TGTGCCAGCACCACTCGACTAGCGGGGGGGCCCGATACGCAGTATTTT. It translates to CASTTRLAGGPDTQYF. The chain uses TRBV27 and TRBJ2-3, with 14 positions matching TRBD2. There are 16 residues in the CDR3. Trimming cost V 7 bases and J 6 bases; bases outside gene matches: 9. Germline V CDR1 and CDR2: MNHEY, SMNVEV (reference sequence).

Only a few counts were recorded for this clonotype. The V and J genes are TRBV30 and TRBJ1-1; 7 nucleotides line up with TRBD1. With V trimmed by 5 bases and J by 3 bases, 6 bases remained unmatched. Per germline, CDR1 GTSNPN and CDR2 SVGIG (reference sequence). This CDR3 spans 13 amino acids. The CDR3 DNA follows: TGTGCCTGGGCGACAGGGTTGGACACTGAAGCTTTCTTT. Protein product: CAWATGLDTEAFF. Using reference TRBV30 and TRBJ1-1 for the parts outside the CDR3, the full variable domain is SQTIHQWPATLVQPVGSPLSLECTVEGTSNPNLYWYRQAAGRGLQLLFYSVGIGQISSEVPQNLSASRPQDRQFILSSKKLLLSDSGFYLCAWATGLDTEAFFGQGTRLTVV.

This clonotype was counted a few times. V is TRBV12-3 or TRBV12-4 and J is TRBJ1-1; no clear D gene. V lost 6 bases, J lost 6 bases, and 14 bases lay in between. CDR3 size: 13 residues. The CDR3: CASSRTGFAEAFF. The CDR3 coding sequence is TGTGCCAGCAGCCGTACTGGGTTCGCTGAAGCTTTCTTT.

This clonotype showed up just a few times. The chain combines TRBV5-5 with TRBJ2-1; the match to TRBD1 covers 12 bases. The ends lost 3 bases at V and 7 bases at J; junction bases unmatched: 5. CDR1 SGHKS and CDR2 YYEKEE come from the germline V gene (reference sequence). This CDR3 comprises 15 residues. The DNA of the CDR3 is TGTGCCAGCAGCTCGTGGGGACAGGGGGCGAATGAGCAGTTCTTC. Translation gives CASSSWGQGANEQFF.

This clonotype showed up just a few times. This chain joins TRBV7-9 and TRBJ1-5, with TRBD1 as a possible D gene (6 bases). CDR1 is SEHNR, CDR2 FQNEAQ, per germline (reference sequence). Between the trimmed V and J ends, which lost 5 bases and 6 bases, there was a span of 11 bases. This CDR3 spans 13 amino acids. The CDR3 DNA follows: TGTGCCAGCAGCGAAGGGGGTTCTCAGCCCCAGCATTTT. Translated, it gives CASSEGGSQPQHF.

This clonotype has just a few counts. The V gene is TRBV7-9, the J gene TRBJ2-5; a possible D gene is TRBD1 (5 bases). This CDR3 contains 15 residues. The V gene's germline CDR1 is SEHNR and CDR2 FQNEAQ (reference sequence). V was clipped by 5 bases and J by 3 bases, with 16 bases between them. The CDR3 reads CASSQGVQSKETQYF. The CDR3 nucleotides read TGTGCCAGCAGCCAAGGGGTACAGTCCAAAGAGACCCAGTACTTC.

The chain links TRBV10-3 to TRBJ2-5, with 12 nucleotides matching TRBD2. This CDR3 has 14 residues. Germline V gives CDR1 ENHRY, CDR2 SYGVKD. Trimming at V came to 6 bases and at J to 1 base, leaving 0 bases not matched to a gene. The CDR3 is CAIRTSGGQETQYF. The CDR3 coding sequence is TGTGCCATCAGGACTAGCGGGGGCCAAGAGACCCAGTACTTC.

The genes are TRBV7-9 and TRBJ1-1; 7 bases are a match to TRBD1. V lost 3 bases and J lost 11; bases outside the gene matches: 3. The CDR3 runs 11 residues. Per the germline V gene, CDR1 is SEHNR and CDR2 is FQNEAQ (reference sequence). CDR3 sequence: CASSFEDRAFF. The DNA for the CDR3 is TGTGCCAGCAGCTTTGAGGACAGGGCTTTCTTT.

The V gene is TRBV20-1, the J gene TRBJ1-2; TRBD1 matches 9 bases. Trimming at V came to 4 bases and at J to 8 bases, leaving 8 bases not matched to a gene. The CDR3 is 13 residues long. Germline CDR1 is DFQATT and CDR2 is SNEGSKA (reference sequence). In nucleotides, the CDR3 is TGCAGTGCTACCCTCCACAGGGGGCGCGGCTACACCTTC. Translation gives CSATLHRGRGYTF.

This clonotype came up many times. The CDR3 nucleotides are TGCGCCAGCAGCTACTCGCAAGGGGGAGATACGCAGTATTTT. Its protein product is CASSYSQGGDTQYF. V and J are TRBV4-1 and TRBJ2-3; TRBD1 is a possible D gene (6 bases). The germline V gene has CDR1 MGHRA and CDR2 YSYEKL. The CDR3 runs to 14 residues. Trimming cost V 5 bases and J 5 bases, with 14 bases left between them.